These 4 T cell receptor beta chains were all obtained from the same sample, sequenced in a study of blood T cell repertoires in COVID-19. The repertoire was sequenced with immunoSEQ multiplex PCR; TCRdb's copy has only in-frame clones and lacks some. The sample records around 310,000 clones, 90% being singletons. The sequencing sample was made of peripheral blood. The receptor source for this set is a woman aged 40-49 years with COVID-19, enrolled during active disease.

V gene TRBV28 combines with J gene TRBJ2-1; 7 bases agree with TRBD2. This CDR3 is built from 13 residues. V was clipped by 10 bases and J by 2 bases; unmatched bases: 5. Germline CDR1 is MDHEN and CDR2 is SYDVKM. The CDR3 DNA is TGTGCCACCCTGGGGGGGGCCTACAATGAGCAGTTCTTC. As protein: CATLGGAYNEQFF.

V is TRBV7-2 and J is TRBJ1-1, with D tentatively TRBD1 (6 bases). V was clipped by 2 bases and J by 5 bases, with 18 bases between them. Germline loops: CDR1 SGHTA, CDR2 FQGNSA. This CDR3 has 16 amino acids. The CDR3 spells CASSLRRGAGRTEAFF. The CDR3 region has the DNA TGTGCCAGCAGCTTAAGACGGGGGGCAGGCCGGACTGAAGCTTTCTTT.

CDR3 sequence (DNA): TGTGCCAGCAGCTTAGGGGGAGGGCTAGGAGGGGCCAACGTCCTGACTTTC. It encodes CASSLGGGLGGANVLTF. The rearrangement links TRBV7-6 to TRBJ2-6, with 7 bases lining up with TRBD2. J gave up 4 bases and V 1 base, and 7 bases lay outside the gene matches. Per germline, CDR1 SGHVS and CDR2 FNYEAQ. There are 17 residues in the CDR3.

V and J are TRBV4-2 and TRBJ2-7; D unclear. Germline lookup yields CDR1 LGHNA and CDR2 YNFKEQ. Between the trimmed V and J ends, which lost 4 bases and 5 bases, there was a span of 18 bases. The CDR3 runs 15 residues. The CDR3 protein is CASSRASTGEHEQYF. CDR3 in DNA: TGTGCCAGCAGCCGAGCTAGTACGGGTGAGCACGAGCAGTACTTC.